The clone carrying this TCR beta chain appeared a single time. Its specificity is not known. The entry originates in a study of identical twins. Study-wide findings and caveats: Its conclusions, products of cross-sectional statistical analysis, did not come from following the same donors.

The V gene's germline CDR1 is MNHNS and CDR2 SASEGT. V lost 5 bases and J lost 2; bases outside the gene matches: 7. This CDR3 is 15 amino acids long. TCRdb processed the 5' RACE reads anew with MiXCR; each CDR3 protein has one entry. The table has about 890,000 distinct CDR3 sequences, more than 9% seen once; the top ten hold around 1.5%. In addition, the sample was reused for a study of yellow fever vaccine responses in identical twins. Per that study: Reports say the vaccine T cell response in twins looked partly convergent and partly personalized.

The clonotype comes from a woman aged 18-35 years in good health. The chain combines TRBV6-1 with TRBJ2-3, with 7 bases lining up with TRBD1. The sample taken for sequencing was PBMCs. As DNA, the CDR3 is TGTGCCAGCAGTACAGGACAGGTGCTCACAGATACGCAGTATTTT. It yields the protein CASSTGQVLTDTQYF.